Each of the 16 T cell receptor beta chains below was sequenced from the same sample in a study of OX40 agonist ivuxolimab in advanced cancers. Measured with immunoSEQ multiplex PCR; TCRdb has only the in-frame clones, and not every one. The table lists about 6,000 clones, roughly 80% of them singletons, with 20% to 25% in the top ten. The sample in question was CD4+ or CD8+ T cells sorted from blood, obtained in a trial of the OX40 agonist ivuxolimab. The receptors stem from an adult with an advanced solid tumor such as melanoma, head and neck, liver or kidney cancer.

This sequence joins TRBV2 and TRBJ2-1, with D unresolved. The V end lost 8 bases, the J end lost 7 bases, and 6 bases lay between the germline ends. The V gene's germline CDR1 is SNHLY and CDR2 FYNNEI. The CDR3 runs 10 residues. The CDR3 protein is CASLGNEQFF. The CDR3 bases are TGTGCCAGCCTGGGGAATGAGCAGTTCTTC.

This clone showed up just once. The chain carries TRBV30 and TRBJ2-3, with a possible D match to TRBD2 (6 bases). CDR1 is GTSNPN, CDR2 SVGIG, per germline (reference sequence). The CDR3 is made up of 13 amino acids. V was cut by 4 bases and J by 2 bases, with 10 bases left in between. CDR3 sequence reads: CAWNQRATDTQYF. DNA of the CDR3: TGTGCCTGGAACCAGCGGGCCACAGATACGCAGTATTTT.

The V and J genes are TRBV7-9 and TRBJ2-1; no reliable D call. The V gene's germline CDR1 is SEHNR and CDR2 FQNEAQ (reference sequence). Trimming stripped 3 bases from V and 5 bases from J, with 8 bases between. This CDR3 contains 13 residues. This CDR3 is CASSLGGHNEQFF. The DNA for the CDR3 is TGTGCCAGCAGCTTGGGCGGACACAATGAGCAGTTCTTC.

This sequence joins TRBV6-9 and TRBJ2-7; the D gene is possibly TRBD1 (5 bases). The CDR3 is 14 residues long. Germline values: CDR1 MNHGY, CDR2 SVAAGI. V lost 6 bases to trimming and J lost 2 bases, with 14 bases between them. In DNA, the CDR3 is TGTGCCAGCAGACTCCTGGCAGGGCCCTACGAGCAGTACTTC. Protein: CASRLLAGPYEQYF.

The chain links TRBV19 to TRBJ2-7; perhaps D is TRBD1 or TRBD2 (5 bases each). Germline CDR1 and CDR2: LNHDA and SQIVND (reference sequence). The CDR3 loop spans 13 amino acids. The V end was cut by 3 bases, the J end by 4 bases, with 10 bases between. CDR3 sequence (DNA): TGTGCCAGTAGTATTAAAGAGGGGTACGAGCAGTACTTC. Translation gives CASSIKEGYEQYF. Supplemented by reference TRBV19 and TRBJ2-7, the full variable domain reads DGGITQSPKYLFRKEGQNVTLSCEQNLNHDAMYWYRQDPGQGLRLIYYSQIVNDFQKGDIAEGYSVSREKKESFPLTVTSAQKNPTAFYLCASSIKEGYEQYFGPGTRLTVT.

This clone was seen more than once but under ten times. CDR3 amino acids: CASSLGDQAADTQYF. CDR3 bases: TGTGCCAGCAGCTTAGGGGACCAAGCGGCAGATACGCAGTATTTT. The chain employs TRBV11-2 and TRBJ2-3; D may match TRBD1 or TRBD2 (5 bases each). Germline V lookup: CDR1 SGHAT, CDR2 FQNNGV. Between the trimmed V and J ends, which lost 1 base and 4 bases, there was a span of 12 bases. The CDR3 length is 15 residues.

V gene TRBV10-2 combines with J gene TRBJ2-3; TRBD2 aligns across 8 bases. This CDR3 is 16 amino acids long. The germline CDR1 and CDR2 sequences are WSHSY and SAAADI. Trimming removed 6 bases from V and 0 bases from J; junction bases left unmatched: 8. The CDR3: CASSSIGLASTDTQYF. CDR3 sequence (DNA): TGCGCCAGCAGCTCGATCGGACTAGCTAGCACAGATACGCAGTATTTT.

Notes on this clone: This sample also contains other DNA sequences that code for the same CDR3. This chain joins TRBV25-1 and TRBJ1-3; D is unclear. Deletions cut 8 bases from V and 0 bases from J, with 5 bases between. Germline CDR1 reads MGHDK; CDR2 reads SYGVNS. The CDR3 consists of 12 residues. The CDR3 loop reads CASGISGNTIYF. CDR3 bases: TGTGCCAGCGGGATCTCTGGAAACACCATATATTTT.

The chain joins TRBV4-3 to TRBJ1-2; TRBD1 aligns across 7 bases. This CDR3 comprises 16 residues. The J segment lost 7 bases and the V segment lost 0 bases, leaving 11 bases of the junction unmatched. Germline lookup yields CDR1 LGHNA and CDR2 YSLEER. CDR3 sequence (DNA): TGCGCCAGCAGCCAAGATCTTTGGGCAGGGGGGACTGGCTACACCTTC. Protein: CASSQDLWAGGTGYTF.

The chain joins TRBV2 to TRBJ1-3, with D unresolved. Trimming stripped 5 bases from V and 0 bases from J, with 5 bases between. CDR1 and CDR2 (germline): SNHLY, FYNNEI. This CDR3 is 13 amino acids long. The CDR3 reads CASSYSSGNTIYF. The DNA of the CDR3 is TGTGCCAGCAGTTACAGCTCTGGAAACACCATATATTTT.

The chain joins TRBV27 to TRBJ1-1; TRBD1 agrees at 7 bases. Germline assignment: CDR1 MNHEY and CDR2 SMNVEV (reference sequence). This CDR3 is built from 15 residues. The V gene end was trimmed by 3 bases and the J gene end by 6 bases; junction bases not matched to a gene: 10. CDR3: CASSFRQGAPPEAFF. CDR3 DNA sequence: TGTGCCAGCAGTTTCCGACAGGGAGCCCCGCCTGAAGCTTTCTTT.

This clone was recorded only once. This rearrangement joins TRBV27 to TRBJ2-6, with D possibly matching TRBD1 (5 bases). V lost 6 bases and J lost 2, with 8 bases in between. The CDR3 extends over 14 amino acids. Germline-derived CDR1 and CDR2 are MNHEY and SMNVEV (reference sequence). The CDR3 loop reads CASSWGAGANVLTF. Written as DNA, the CDR3 is TGTGCCAGCAGCTGGGGCGCTGGGGCCAACGTCCTGACTTTC.

The rearrangement uses TRBV19 and TRBJ2-1; 10 bases align to TRBD2. Germline-derived CDR1 and CDR2 are LNHDA and SQIVND (reference sequence). The CDR3 sequence is 17 residues long. The V and J ends lost 6 bases and 0 bases, in that order; junction bases with no gene match: 8. This chain's CDR3 is CASSHRLAGSSYNEQFF. CDR3 DNA sequence: TGTGCCAGTAGCCACCGACTAGCGGGTAGCTCCTACAATGAGCAGTTCTTC.

The V gene is TRBV7-8, the J gene TRBJ1-6, with 8 positions matching TRBD1. The ends lost 0 bases at V and 7 bases at J; junction bases unmatched: 5. Germline V gene data show CDR1 as SGHVS and CDR2 as FQNEAQ. The CDR3 runs 16 residues. The CDR3 DNA is TGTGCCAGCAGCTTAGCGAAGGGACAGGACAATTCACCCCTCCACTTT. This translates into CASSLAKGQDNSPLHF.

The chain has TRBV28 and TRBJ1-1; D not certain. The V and J ends lost 3 bases and 1 base respectively, with 6 bases between them. Germline V CDR1 and CDR2: MDHEN, SYDVKM. The CDR3 has 13 residues. Written as DNA, the CDR3 is TGTGCCAGCAGTTTTATCCGGAACACTGAAGCTTTCTTT. This encodes CASSFIRNTEAFF.

The gene calls are TRBV27 and TRBJ2-1; D perhaps matches TRBD2 (6 bases). Between the trimmed V and J ends, which lost 7 bases and 10 bases, there was a span of 17 bases. The V gene's germline CDR1 is MNHEY and CDR2 SMNVEV (reference sequence). The CDR3 is 13 amino acids. CDR3 sequence: CASTGSGDREQFF. In DNA, the CDR3 is TGTGCCAGCACCGGATCGGGAGATAGGGAGCAGTTCTTC.